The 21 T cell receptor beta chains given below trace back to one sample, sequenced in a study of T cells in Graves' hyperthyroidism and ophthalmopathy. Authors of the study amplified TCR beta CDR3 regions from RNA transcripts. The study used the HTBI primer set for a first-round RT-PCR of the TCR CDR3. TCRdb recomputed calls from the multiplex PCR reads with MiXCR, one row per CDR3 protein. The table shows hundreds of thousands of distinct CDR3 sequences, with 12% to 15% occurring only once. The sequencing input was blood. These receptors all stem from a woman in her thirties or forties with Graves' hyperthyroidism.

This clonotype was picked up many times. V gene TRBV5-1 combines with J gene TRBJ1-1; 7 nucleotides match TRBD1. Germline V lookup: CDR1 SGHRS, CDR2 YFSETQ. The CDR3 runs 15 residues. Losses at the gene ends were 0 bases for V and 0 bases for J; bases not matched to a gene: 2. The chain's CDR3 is CASSLAGQMNTEAFF. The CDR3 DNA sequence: TGCGCCAGCAGCTTGGCGGGACAGATGAACACTGAAGCTTTCTTT. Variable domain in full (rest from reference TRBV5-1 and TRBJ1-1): KAGVTQTPRYLIKTRGQQVTLSCSPISGHRSVSWYQQTPGQGLQFLFEYFSETQRNKGNFPGRFSGRQFSNSRSEMNVSTLELGDSALYLCASSLAGQMNTEAFFGQGTRLTVV.

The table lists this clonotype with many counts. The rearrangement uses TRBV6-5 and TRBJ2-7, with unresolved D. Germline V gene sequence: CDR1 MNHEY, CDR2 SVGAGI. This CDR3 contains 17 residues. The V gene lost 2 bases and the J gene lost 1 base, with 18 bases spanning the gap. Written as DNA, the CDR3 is TGTGCCAGCAGTTACGTCCCCCAGGCCTTCGGTTCCTACGAGCAGTACTTC. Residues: CASSYVPQAFGSYEQYF.

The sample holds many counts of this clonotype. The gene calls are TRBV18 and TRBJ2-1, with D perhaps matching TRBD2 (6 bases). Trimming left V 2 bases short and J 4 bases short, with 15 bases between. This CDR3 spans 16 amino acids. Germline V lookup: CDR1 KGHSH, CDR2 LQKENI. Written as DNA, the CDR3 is TGTGCCAGCTCACCAAAAACTGGGACTTTATACAATGAGCAGTTCTTC. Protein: CASSPKTGTLYNEQFF. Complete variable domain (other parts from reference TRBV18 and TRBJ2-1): NAGVMQNPRHLVRRRGQEARLRCSPMKGHSHVYWYRQLPEEGLKFMVYLQKENIIDESGMPKERFSAEFPKEGPSILRIQQVVRGDSAAYFCASSPKTGTLYNEQFFGPGTRLTVL.

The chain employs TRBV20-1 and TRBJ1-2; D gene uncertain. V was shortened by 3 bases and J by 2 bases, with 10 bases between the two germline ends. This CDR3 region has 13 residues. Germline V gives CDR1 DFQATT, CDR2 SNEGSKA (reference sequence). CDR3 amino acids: CSARVGRNYGYTF. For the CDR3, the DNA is TGCAGTGCTAGGGTCGGACGGAACTATGGCTACACCTTC.

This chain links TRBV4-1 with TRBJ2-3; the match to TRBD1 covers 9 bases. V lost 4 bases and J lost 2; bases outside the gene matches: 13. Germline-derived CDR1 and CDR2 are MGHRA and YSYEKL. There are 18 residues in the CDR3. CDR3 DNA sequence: TGCGCCAGCAGCCCATGTTCCTTGGGACAGGGCATCACAGATACGCAGTATTTT. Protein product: CASSPCSLGQGITDTQYF.

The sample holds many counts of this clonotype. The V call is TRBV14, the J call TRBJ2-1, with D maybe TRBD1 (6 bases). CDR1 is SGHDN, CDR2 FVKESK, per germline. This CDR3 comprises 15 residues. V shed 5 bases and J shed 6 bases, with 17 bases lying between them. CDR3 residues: CASSFRGQPFNEQFF. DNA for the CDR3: TGTGCCAGCAGCTTCCGAGGACAGCCCTTCAATGAGCAGTTCTTC.

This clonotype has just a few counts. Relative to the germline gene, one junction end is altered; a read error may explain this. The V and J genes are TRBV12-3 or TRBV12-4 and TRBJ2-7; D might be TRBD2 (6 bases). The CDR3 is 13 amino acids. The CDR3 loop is CVSTVGGVNEQYF. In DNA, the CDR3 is TGTGTCAGCACCGTCGGAGGGGTCAACGAGCAGTACTTC.

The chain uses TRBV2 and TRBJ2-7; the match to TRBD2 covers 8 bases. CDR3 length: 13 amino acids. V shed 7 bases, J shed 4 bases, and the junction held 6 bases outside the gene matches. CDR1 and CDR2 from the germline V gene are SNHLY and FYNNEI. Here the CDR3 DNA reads TGTGCCAGCACGAGCGGGAGCAGGTACGAGCAGTACTTC. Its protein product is CASTSGSRYEQYF.

In DNA form, the CDR3 reads TGTGCCACCTCAAAGAGCAGGGAGGTCAATGAGCAGTTCTTC. Its translation is CATSKSREVNEQFF. The J gene is TRBJ2-1, the V gene TRBV11-2, with D possibly matching TRBD2 (6 bases). The germline V gene encodes CDR1 SGHAT and CDR2 FQNNGV. Between the trimmed V and J ends, which lost 10 bases and 6 bases, there was a span of 19 bases. The length of the CDR3 is 14 residues.

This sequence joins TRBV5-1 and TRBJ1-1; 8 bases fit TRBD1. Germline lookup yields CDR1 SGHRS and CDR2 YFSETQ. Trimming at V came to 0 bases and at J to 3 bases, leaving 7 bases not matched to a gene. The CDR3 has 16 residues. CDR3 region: CASSLGSGQAYTEAFF. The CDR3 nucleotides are TGCGCCAGCAGCTTGGGGTCGGGACAGGCTTACACTGAAGCTTTCTTT.

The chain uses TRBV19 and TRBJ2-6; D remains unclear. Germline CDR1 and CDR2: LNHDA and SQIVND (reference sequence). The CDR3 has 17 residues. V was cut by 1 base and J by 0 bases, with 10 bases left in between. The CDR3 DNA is TGTGCCAGTAGTATAGCCCAGGCATCCTCTGGGGCCAACGTCCTGACTTTC. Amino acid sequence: CASSIAQASSGANVLTF.

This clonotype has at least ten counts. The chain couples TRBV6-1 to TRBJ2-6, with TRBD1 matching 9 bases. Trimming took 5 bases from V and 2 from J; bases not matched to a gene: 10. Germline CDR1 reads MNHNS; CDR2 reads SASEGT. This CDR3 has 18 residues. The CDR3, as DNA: TGTGCCAGCAGTTCTCCGAGACAGGGGGTGACTGGGGCCAACGTCCTGACTTTC. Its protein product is CASSSPRQGVTGANVLTF.

The CDR3 region is CAISEGGTGFEQYF. The DNA of the CDR3 is TGTGCCATCAGTGAGGGGGGGACAGGCTTCGAGCAGTACTTC. This chain joins TRBV10-3 and TRBJ2-7; 8 bases are a match to TRBD1. This CDR3 comprises 14 residues. V shed 2 bases, J shed 6 bases, and the junction held 6 bases outside the gene matches. Germline V gene lookup returns CDR1 ENHRY and CDR2 SYGVKD.

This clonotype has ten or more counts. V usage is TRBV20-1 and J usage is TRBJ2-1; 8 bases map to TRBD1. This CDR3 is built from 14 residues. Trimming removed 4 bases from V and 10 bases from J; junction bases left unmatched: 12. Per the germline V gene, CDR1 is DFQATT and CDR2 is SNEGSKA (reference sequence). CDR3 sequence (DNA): TGCAGTGCTATAGGACAGGGTGTAAAATCGGAGCAGTTCTTC. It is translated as CSAIGQGVKSEQFF.

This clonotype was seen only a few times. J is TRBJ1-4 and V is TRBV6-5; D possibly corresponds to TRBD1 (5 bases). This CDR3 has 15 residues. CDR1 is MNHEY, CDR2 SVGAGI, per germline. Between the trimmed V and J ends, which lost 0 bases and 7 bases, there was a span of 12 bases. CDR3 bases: TGTGCCAGCAGTTACTCTGGGGGGGAAGGTGAAAAACTGTTTTTT. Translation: CASSYSGGEGEKLFF.

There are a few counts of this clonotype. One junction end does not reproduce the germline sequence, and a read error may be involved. CDR3 nucleotide sequence: TGTGACAGCAGCTTGGCGGAGGGCACTGAAGCTTTCTTT. Translation gives CDSSLAEGTEAFF. The rearrangement links TRBV5-8 to TRBJ1-1; no definite D call. The length of the CDR3 is 13 residues. Germline CDR1 reads SGHTS; CDR2 reads YDEGEE.

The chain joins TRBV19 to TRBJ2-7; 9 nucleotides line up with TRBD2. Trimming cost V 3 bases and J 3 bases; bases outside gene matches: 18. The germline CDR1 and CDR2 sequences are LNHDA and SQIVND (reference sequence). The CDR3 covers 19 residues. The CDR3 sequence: CASSMGRILPGTSSYEQYF. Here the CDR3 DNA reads TGTGCCAGTAGTATGGGCAGGATACTCCCCGGGACTAGCAGCTACGAGCAGTACTTC.

The DNA of the CDR3 is TGTGCCAGTAGTCCCGAGGGAGAAAACATTCAGTACTTC. Translation: CASSPEGENIQYF. The chain uses TRBV19 and TRBJ2-4, with TRBD2 as a possible D gene (5 bases). V lost 5 bases, J lost 5 bases, and 10 bases lay in between. The CDR3 has 13 residues. The germline gives CDR1 LNHDA, CDR2 SQIVND (reference sequence).

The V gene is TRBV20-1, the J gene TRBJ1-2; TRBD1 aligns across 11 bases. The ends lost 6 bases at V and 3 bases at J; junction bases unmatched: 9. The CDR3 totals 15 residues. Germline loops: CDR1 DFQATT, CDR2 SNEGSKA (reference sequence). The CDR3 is CSAKRTGGADYGYTF. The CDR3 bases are TGCAGTGCCAAACGGACAGGGGGCGCCGACTATGGCTACACCTTC.

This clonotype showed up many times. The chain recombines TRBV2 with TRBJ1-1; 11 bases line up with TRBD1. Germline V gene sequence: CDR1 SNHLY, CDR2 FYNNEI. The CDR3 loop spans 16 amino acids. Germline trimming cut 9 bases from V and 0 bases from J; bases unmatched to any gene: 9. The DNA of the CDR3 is TGTGCCAGTACCGAACGGACAGGGGGCCTGAACACTGAAGCTTTCTTT. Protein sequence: CASTERTGGLNTEAFF.

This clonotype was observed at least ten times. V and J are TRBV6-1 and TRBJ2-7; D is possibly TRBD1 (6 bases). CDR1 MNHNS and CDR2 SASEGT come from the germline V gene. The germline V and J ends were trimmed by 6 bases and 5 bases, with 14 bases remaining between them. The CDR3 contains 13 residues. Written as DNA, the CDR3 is TGTGCCAGCAGACCCACAGGGATCCACGAGCAGTACTTC. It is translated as CASRPTGIHEQYF.